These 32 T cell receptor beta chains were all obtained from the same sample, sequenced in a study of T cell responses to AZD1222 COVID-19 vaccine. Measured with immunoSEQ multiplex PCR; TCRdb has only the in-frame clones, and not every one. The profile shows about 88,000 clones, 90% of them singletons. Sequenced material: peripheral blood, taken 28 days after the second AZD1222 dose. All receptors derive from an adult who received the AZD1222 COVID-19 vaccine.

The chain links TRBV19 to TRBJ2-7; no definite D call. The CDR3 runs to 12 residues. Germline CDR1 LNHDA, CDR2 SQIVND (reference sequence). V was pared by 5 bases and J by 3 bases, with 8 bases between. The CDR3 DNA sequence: TGTGCCAGTAGTGGCCTAGGCTACGAGCAGTACTTC. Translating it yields CASSGLGYEQYF.

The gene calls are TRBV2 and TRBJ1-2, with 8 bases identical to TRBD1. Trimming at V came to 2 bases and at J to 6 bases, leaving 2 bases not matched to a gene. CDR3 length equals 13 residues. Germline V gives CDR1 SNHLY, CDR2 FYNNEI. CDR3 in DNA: TGTGCCAGCAGTGAAAGACAGGGGAATGGCTACACCTTC. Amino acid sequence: CASSERQGNGYTF.

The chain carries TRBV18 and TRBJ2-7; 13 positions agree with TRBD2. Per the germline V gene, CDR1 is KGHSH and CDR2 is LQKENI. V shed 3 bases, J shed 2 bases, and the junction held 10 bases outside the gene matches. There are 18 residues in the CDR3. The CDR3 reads CASSPPGLAGSGTYEQYF. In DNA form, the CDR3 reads TGTGCCAGCTCACCTCCGGGACTAGCGGGGTCGGGGACCTACGAGCAGTACTTC.

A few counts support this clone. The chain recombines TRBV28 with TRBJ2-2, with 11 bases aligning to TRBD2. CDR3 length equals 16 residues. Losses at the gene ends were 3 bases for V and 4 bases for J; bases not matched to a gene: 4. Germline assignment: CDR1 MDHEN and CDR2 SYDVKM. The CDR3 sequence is CASSFLGLAGTGELFF. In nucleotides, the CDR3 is TGTGCCAGCAGTTTTCTCGGACTAGCGGGCACCGGGGAGCTGTTTTTT.

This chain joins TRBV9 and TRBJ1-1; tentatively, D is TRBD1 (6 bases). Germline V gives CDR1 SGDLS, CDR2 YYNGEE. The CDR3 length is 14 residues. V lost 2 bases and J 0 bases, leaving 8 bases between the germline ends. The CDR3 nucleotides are TGTGCCAGCAGCGTCGGACAGATGAACACTGAAGCTTTCTTT. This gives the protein CASSVGQMNTEAFF.

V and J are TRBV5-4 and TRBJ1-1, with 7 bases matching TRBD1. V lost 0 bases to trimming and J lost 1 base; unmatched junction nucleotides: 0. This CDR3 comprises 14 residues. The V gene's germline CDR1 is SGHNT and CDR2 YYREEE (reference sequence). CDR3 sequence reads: CASSLAGGNTEAFF. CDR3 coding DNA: TGTGCCAGCAGCTTGGCAGGGGGGAACACTGAAGCTTTCTTT. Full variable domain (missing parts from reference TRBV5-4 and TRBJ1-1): ETGVTQSPTHLIKTRGQQVTLRCSSQSGHNTVSWYQQALGQGPQFIFQYYREEENGRGNFPPRFSGLQFPNYSSELNVNALELDDSALYLCASSLAGGNTEAFFGQGTRLTVV.

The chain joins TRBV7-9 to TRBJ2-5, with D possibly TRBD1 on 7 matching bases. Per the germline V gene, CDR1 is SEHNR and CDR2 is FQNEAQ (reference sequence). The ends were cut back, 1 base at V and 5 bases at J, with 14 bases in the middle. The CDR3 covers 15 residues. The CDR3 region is CASSLDAGGGETQYF. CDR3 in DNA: TGTGCCAGCAGCTTAGATGCAGGGGGAGGCGAGACCCAGTACTTC.

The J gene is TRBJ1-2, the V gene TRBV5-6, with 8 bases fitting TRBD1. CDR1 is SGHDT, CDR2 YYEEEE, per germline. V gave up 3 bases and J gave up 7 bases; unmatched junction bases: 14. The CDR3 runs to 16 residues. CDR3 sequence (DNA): TGTGCCAGCAGCTCCGTGGCCGGGACAGGAGGCGGTGGCTACACCTTC. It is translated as CASSSVAGTGGGGYTF.

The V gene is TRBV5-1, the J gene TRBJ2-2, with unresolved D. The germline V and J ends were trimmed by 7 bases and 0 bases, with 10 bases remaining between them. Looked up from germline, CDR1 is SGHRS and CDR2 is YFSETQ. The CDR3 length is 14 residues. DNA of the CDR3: TGCGCCAGCGGGCCTCCCGCGAACACCGGGGAGCTGTTTTTT. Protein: CASGPPANTGELFF.

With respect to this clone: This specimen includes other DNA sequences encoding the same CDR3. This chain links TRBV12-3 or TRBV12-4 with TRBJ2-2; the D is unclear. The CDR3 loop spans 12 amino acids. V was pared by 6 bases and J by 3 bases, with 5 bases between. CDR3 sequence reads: CASSGDTGELFF. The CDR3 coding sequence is TGTGCCAGCAGCGGAGACACCGGGGAGCTGTTTTTT.

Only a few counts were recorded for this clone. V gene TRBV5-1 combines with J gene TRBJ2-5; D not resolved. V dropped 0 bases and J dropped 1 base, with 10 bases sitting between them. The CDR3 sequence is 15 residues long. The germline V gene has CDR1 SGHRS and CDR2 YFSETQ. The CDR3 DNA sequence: TGCGCCAGCAGCTTGGCCCAAGGGTTCCAAGAGACCCAGTACTTC. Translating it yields CASSLAQGFQETQYF.

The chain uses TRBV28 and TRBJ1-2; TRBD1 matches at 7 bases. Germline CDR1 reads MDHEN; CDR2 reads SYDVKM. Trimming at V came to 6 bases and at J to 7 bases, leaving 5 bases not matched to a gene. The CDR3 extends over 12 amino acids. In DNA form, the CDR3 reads TGTGCCAGCAGAACAGGGGCCGGTGGCTACACCTTC. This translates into CASRTGAGGYTF.

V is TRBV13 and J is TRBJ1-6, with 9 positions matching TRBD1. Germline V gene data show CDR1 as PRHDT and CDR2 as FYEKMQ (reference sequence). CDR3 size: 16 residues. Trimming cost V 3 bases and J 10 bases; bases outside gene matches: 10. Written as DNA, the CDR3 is TGTGCCAGCAGCTTTCTGTTACAGGGGGCAAGATCACCCCTCCACTTT. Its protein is CASSFLLQGARSPLHF.

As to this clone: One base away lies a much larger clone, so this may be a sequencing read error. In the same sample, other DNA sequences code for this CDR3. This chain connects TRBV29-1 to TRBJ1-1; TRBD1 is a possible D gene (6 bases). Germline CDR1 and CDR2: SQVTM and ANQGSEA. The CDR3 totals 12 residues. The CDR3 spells CSVVQGWAEAFF. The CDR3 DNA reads TGCAGTGTTGTACAGGGTTGGGCTGAAGCTTTCTTT.

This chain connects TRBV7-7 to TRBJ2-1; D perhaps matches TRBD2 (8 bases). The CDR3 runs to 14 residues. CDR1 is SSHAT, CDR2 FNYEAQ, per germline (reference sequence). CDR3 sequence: CASGTGTAVNEQFF. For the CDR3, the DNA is TGTGCTAGCGGGACCGGGACAGCCGTCAATGAGCAGTTCTTC.

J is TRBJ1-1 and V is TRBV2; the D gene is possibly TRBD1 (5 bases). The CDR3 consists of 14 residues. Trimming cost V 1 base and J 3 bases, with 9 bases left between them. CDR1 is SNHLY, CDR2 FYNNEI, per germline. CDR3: CASSEGGGYTEAFF. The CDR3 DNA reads TGTGCCAGCAGTGAAGGTGGGGGATACACTGAAGCTTTCTTT.

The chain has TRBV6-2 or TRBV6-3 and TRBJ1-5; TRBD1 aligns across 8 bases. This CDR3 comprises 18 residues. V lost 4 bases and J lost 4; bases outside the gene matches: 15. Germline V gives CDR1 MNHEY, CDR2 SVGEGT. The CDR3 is CASSSSGTGGFWNQPQHF. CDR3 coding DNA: TGTGCCAGCAGTTCGTCCGGCACAGGGGGGTTTTGGAATCAGCCCCAGCATTTT.

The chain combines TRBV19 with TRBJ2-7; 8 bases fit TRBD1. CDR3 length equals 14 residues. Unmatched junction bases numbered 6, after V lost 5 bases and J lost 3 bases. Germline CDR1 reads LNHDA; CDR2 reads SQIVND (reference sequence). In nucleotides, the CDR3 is TGTGCCAGTAGTCGACAGGGGTGGGACTACGAGCAGTACTTC. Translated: CASSRQGWDYEQYF.

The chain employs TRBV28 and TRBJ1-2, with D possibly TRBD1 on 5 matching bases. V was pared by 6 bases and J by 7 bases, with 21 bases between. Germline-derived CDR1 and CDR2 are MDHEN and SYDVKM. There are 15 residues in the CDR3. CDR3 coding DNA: TGTGCCAGCAGACGCAGGGACGTCCCGGCGGGTGGCTACACCTTC. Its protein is CASRRRDVPAGGYTF.

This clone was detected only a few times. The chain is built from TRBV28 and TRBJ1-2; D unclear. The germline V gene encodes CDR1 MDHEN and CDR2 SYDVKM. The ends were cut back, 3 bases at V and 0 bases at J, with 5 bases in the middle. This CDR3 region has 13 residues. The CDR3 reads CASSFQPNYGYTF. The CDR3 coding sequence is TGTGCCAGCAGTTTCCAGCCTAACTATGGCTACACCTTC.

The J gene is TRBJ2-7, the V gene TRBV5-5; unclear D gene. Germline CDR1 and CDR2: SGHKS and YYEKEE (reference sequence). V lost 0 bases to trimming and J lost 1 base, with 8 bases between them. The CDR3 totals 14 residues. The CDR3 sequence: CASSLATQSYEQYF. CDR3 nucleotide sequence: TGTGCCAGCAGCTTGGCCACCCAGTCCTACGAGCAGTACTTC.

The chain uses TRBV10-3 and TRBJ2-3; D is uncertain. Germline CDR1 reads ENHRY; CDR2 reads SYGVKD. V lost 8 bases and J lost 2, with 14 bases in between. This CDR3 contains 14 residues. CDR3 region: CAIATATLTDTQYF. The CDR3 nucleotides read TGTGCCATCGCAACGGCGACACTCACAGATACGCAGTATTTT.

In nucleotides, the CDR3 is TGTGCCAGCACCCCGACCGCCGGTGACAGGACTAGGCAGTTCTTC. Translating it yields CASTPTAGDRTRQFF. The J gene is TRBJ2-1, the V gene TRBV6-4; possibly TRBD2 for D (7 bases). The V gene lost 7 bases and the J gene lost 12 bases, with 25 bases spanning the gap. Germline V gene data show CDR1 as MRHNA and CDR2 as SNTAGT. The CDR3 totals 15 residues.

As DNA, the CDR3 is TGTGCCACCAGTGATTTGCGGGGGGAAAGCGGGGAGCTGTTTTTT. This translates into CATSDLRGESGELFF. V is TRBV24-1 and J is TRBJ2-2; 7 nucleotides line up with TRBD2. CDR1 and CDR2 (germline): KGHDR, SFDVKD. The V and J ends lost 0 bases and 7 bases, in that order; junction bases with no gene match: 4. This CDR3 comprises 15 residues.

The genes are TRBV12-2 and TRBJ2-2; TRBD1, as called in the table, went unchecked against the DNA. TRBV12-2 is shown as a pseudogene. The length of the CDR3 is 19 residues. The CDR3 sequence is CASRLAPGQGGTNTGELFF. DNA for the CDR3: TGTGCAAGTCGCTTAGCCCCGGGACAGGGGGGAACGAACACCGGGGAGCTGTTTTTT.

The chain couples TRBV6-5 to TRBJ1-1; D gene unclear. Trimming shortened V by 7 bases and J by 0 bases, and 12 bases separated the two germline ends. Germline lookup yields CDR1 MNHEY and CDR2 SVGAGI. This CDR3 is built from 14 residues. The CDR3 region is CASTEMGMNTEAFF. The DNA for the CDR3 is TGTGCCAGCACCGAGATGGGAATGAACACTGAAGCTTTCTTT.

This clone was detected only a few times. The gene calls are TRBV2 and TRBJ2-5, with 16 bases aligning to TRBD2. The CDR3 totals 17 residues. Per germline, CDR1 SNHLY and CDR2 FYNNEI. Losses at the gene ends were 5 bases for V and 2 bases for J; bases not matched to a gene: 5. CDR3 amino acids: CASSPGTSGGGQETQYF. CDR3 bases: TGTGCCAGCAGTCCGGGGACTAGCGGGGGGGGACAAGAGACCCAGTACTTC.

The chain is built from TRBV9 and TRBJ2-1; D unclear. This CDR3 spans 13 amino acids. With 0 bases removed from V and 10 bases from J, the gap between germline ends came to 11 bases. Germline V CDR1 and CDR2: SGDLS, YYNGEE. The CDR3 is CASSVAFFDEQFF. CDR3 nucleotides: TGTGCCAGCAGCGTAGCTTTTTTTGACGAGCAGTTCTTC.

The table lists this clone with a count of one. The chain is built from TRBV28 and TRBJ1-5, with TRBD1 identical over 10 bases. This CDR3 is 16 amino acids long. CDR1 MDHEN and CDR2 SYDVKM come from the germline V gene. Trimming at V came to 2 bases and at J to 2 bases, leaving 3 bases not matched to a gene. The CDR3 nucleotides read TGTGCCAGCAGTTTAGGCGGGACAGGGGGCAATCAGCCCCAGCATTTT. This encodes CASSLGGTGGNQPQHF.

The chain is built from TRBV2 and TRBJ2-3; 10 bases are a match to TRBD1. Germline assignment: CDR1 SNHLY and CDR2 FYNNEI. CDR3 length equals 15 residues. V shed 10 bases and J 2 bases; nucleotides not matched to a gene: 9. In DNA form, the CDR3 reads TGTGCCAACCACTTGACAGGGGGCTACACAGATACGCAGTATTTT. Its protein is CANHLTGGYTDTQYF.

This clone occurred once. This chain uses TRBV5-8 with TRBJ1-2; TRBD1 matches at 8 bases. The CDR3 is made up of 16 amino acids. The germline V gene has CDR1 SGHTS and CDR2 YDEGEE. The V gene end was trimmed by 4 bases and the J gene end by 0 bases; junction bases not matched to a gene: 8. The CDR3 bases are TGTGCCAGCAGCCGGGGACAGGCAGTTACTAACTATGGCTACACCTTC. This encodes CASSRGQAVTNYGYTF.

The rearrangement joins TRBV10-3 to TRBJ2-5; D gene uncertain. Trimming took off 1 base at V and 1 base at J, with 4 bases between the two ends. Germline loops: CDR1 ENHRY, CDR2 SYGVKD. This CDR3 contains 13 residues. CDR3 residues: CAISELVQETQYF. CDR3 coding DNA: TGTGCCATCAGTGAGTTAGTCCAAGAGACCCAGTACTTC.